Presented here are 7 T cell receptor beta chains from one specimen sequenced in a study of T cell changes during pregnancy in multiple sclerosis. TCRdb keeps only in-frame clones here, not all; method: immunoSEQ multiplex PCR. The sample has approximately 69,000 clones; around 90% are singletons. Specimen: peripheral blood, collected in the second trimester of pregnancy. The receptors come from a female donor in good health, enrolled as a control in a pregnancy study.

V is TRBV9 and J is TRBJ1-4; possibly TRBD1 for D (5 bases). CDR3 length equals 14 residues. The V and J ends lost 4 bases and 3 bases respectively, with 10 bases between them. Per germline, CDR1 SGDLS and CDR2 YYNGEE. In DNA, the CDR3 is TGTGCCAGCAGCCAAGGGGATTCTAATGAAAAACTGTTTTTT. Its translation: CASSQGDSNEKLFF.

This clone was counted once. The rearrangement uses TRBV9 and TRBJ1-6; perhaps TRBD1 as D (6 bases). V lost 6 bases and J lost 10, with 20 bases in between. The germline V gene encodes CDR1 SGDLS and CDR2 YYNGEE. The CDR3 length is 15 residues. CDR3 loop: CASTKSPGGQSPLHF. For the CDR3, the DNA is TGTGCCAGCACCAAATCGCCGGGGGGCCAGTCACCCCTCCACTTT.

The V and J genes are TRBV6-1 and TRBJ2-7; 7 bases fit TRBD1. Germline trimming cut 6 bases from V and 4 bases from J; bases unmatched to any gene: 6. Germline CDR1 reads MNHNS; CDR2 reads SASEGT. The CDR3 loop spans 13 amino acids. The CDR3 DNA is TGTGCCAGCAGCTCCGGGACAGTTTACGAGCAGTACTTC. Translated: CASSSGTVYEQYF.

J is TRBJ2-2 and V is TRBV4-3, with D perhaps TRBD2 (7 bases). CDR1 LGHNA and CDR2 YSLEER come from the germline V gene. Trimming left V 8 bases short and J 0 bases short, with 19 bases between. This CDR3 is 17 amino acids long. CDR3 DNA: TGCGCCAGCGATGGGCCGTGGGGGGGCTCGAACACCGGGGAGCTGTTTTTT. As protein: CASDGPWGGSNTGELFF.

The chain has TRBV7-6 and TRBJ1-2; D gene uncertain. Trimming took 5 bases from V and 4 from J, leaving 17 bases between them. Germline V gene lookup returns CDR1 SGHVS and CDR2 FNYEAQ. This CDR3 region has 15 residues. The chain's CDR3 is CASSLGVDGSYGYTF. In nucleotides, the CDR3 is TGTGCCAGCAGCCTGGGAGTCGACGGGTCCTATGGCTACACCTTC.

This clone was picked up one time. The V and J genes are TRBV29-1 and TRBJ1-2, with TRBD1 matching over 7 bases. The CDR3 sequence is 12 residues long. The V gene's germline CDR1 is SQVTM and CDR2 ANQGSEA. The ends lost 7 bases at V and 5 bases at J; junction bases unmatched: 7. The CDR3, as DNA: TGCAGCGATCGGACAGGCCTTTATGGCTACACCTTC. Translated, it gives CSDRTGLYGYTF.

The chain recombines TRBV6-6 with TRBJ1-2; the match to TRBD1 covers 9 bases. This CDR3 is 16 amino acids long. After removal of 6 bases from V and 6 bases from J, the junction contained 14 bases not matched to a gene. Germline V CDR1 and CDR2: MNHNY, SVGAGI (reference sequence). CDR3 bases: TGTGCCAGCAGCTCACCCGGGACAGGGATTTTCAATGGCTACACCTTC. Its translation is CASSSPGTGIFNGYTF.